Listed here is a single T cell receptor (beta chain). This record comes from a study of blood T cell repertoires in COVID-19. Study context: Donors in the United States, Italy and Spain gave samples during acute or convalescent COVID-19. T cells, B-cell-depleted T cells, or PBMCs supplied cDNA or gDNA.

Authors' data handling: Reference gene primer amplification gave nucleated cell count estimates. Sequencing used immunoSEQ multiplex PCR; TCRdb keeps in-frame clones, though not all of them. V and J calls and clone size are those listed in that table; D and trimming were worked out from the DNA. The sample contains hundreds of thousands of clones, roughly 86% of which appear only once. The germline V and J ends were trimmed by 6 bases and 5 bases, with 14 bases remaining between them. The CDR3 has 14 amino acids. From germline, CDR1 is SGHNT and CDR2 YENEEA. This clonotype originated in a man between 65 and 79 years old with acute or convalescent COVID-19. Sequencing input: peripheral blood. The V and J genes are TRBV11-3 and TRBJ2-1; D is possibly TRBD2 (6 bases). The CDR3 sequence is CASSIRGGDNEQFF. For the CDR3, the DNA is TGTGCCAGCAGTATACGAGGAGGGGACAATGAGCAGTTCTTC.